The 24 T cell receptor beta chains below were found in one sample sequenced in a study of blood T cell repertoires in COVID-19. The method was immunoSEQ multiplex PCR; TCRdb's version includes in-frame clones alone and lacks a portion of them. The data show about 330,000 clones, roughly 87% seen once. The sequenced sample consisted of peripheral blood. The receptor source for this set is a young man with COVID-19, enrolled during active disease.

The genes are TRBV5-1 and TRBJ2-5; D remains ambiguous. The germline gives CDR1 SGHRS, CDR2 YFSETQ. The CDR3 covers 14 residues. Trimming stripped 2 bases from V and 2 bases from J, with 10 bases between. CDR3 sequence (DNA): TGCGCCAGCAGCTTAATCGCGGCACAAGAGACCCAGTACTTC. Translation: CASSLIAAQETQYF. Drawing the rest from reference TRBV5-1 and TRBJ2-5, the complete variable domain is KAGVTQTPRYLIKTRGQQVTLSCSPISGHRSVSWYQQTPGQGLQFLFEYFSETQRNKGNFPGRFSGRQFSNSRSEMNVSTLELGDSALYLCASSLIAAQETQYFGPGTRLLVL.

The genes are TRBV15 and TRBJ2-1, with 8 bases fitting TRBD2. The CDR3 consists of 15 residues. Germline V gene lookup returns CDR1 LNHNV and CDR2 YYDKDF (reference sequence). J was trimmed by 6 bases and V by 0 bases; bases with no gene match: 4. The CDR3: CATSRDTAGGNEQFF. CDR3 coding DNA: TGTGCCACCAGCAGAGACACGGCGGGGGGCAATGAGCAGTTCTTC.

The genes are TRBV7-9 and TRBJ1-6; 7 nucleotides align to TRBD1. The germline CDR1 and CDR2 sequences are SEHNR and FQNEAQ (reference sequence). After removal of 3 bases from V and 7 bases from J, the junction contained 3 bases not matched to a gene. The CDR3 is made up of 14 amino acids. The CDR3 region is CASSFTGDNSPLHF. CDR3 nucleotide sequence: TGTGCCAGCAGCTTTACAGGGGACAATTCACCCCTCCACTTT. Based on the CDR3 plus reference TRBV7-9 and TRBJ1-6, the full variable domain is DTGVSQNPRHKITKRGQNVTFRCDPISEHNRLYWYRQTLGQGPEFLTYFQNEAQLEKSRLLSDRFSAERPKGSFSTLEIQRTEQGDSAMYLCASSFTGDNSPLHFGNGTRLTVT.

The CDR3 DNA is TGTGCCTGGACCCGAAAACAGGGTAGCACTGAAGCTTTCTTT. This encodes CAWTRKQGSTEAFF. The V call is TRBV30, the J call TRBJ1-1; weak D call: TRBD1 (6 bases). The ends were cut back, 4 bases at V and 4 bases at J, with 16 bases in the middle. The germline CDR1 and CDR2 sequences are GTSNPN and SVGIG (reference sequence). The length of the CDR3 is 14 residues. Combining the CDR3 with reference TRBV30 and TRBJ1-1 gives the whole variable domain SQTIHQWPATLVQPVGSPLSLECTVEGTSNPNLYWYRQAAGRGLQLLFYSVGIGQISSEVPQNLSASRPQDRQFILSSKKLLLSDSGFYLCAWTRKQGSTEAFFGQGTRLTVV.

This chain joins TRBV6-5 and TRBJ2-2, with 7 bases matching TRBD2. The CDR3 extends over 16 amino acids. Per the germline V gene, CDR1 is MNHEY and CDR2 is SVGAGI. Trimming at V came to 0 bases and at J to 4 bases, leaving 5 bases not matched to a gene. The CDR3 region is CASSYSGGEGTGELFF. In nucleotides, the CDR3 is TGTGCCAGCAGTTACTCGGGAGGGGAGGGCACCGGGGAGCTGTTTTTT.

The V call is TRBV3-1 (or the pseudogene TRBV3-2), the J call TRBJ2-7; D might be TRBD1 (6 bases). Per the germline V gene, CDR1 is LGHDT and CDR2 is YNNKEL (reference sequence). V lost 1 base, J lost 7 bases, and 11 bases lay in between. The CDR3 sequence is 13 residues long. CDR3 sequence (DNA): TGTGCCAGCAGCCAAGGGGGGCCGCGGGAGCAGTACTTC. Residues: CASSQGGPREQYF.

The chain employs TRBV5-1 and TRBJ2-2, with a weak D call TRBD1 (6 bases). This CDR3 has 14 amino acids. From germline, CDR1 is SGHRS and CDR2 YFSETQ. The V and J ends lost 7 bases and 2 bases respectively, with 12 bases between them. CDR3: CASRPTGNTGELFF. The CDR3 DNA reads TGCGCCAGCCGCCCGACAGGAAACACCGGGGAGCTGTTTTTT.

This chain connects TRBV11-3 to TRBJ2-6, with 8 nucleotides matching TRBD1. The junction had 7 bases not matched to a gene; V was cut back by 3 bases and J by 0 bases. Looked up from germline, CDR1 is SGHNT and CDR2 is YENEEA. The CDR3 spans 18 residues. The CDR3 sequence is CASSFGQGQSSGANVLTF. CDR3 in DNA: TGTGCCAGCAGCTTTGGACAGGGCCAGAGCTCTGGGGCCAACGTCCTGACTTTC.

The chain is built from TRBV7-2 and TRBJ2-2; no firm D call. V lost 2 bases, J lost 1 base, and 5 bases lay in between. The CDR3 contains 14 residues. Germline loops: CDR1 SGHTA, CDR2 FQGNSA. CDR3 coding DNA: TGTGCCAGCAGCTTACTAGGGAACACCGGGGAGCTGTTTTTT. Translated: CASSLLGNTGELFF. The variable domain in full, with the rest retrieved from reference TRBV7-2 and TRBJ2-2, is GAGVSQSPSNKVTEKGKDVELRCDPISGHTALYWYRQSLGQGLEFLIYFQGNSAPDKSGLPSDRFSAERTGGSVSTLTIQRTQQEDSAVYLCASSLLGNTGELFFGEGSRLTVL.

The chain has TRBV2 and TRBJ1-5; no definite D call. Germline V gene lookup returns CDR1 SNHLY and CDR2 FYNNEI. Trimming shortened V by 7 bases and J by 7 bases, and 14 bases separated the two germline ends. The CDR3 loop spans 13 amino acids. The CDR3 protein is CASTPGSAQPQHF. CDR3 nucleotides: TGTGCCAGCACCCCGGGGTCAGCCCAGCCCCAGCATTTT. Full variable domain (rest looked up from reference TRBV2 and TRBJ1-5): EPEVTQTPSHQVTQMGQEVILRCVPISNHLYFYWYRQILGQKVEFLVSFYNNEISEKSEIFDDQFSVERPDGSNFTLKIRSTKLEDSAMYFCASTPGSAQPQHFGDGTRLSIL.

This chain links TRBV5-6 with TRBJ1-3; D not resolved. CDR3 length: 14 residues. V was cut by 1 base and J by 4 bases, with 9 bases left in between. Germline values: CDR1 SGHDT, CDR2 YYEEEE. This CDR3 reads CASSLWQLGNTIYF. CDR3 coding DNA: TGTGCCAGCAGCTTGTGGCAGTTAGGAAACACCATATATTTT.

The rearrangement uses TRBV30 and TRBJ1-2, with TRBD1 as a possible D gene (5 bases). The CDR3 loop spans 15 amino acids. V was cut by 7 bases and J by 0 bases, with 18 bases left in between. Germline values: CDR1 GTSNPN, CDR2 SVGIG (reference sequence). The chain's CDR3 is CASKPGQATNYGYTF. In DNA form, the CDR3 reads TGTGCCTCTAAACCAGGGCAGGCTACTAACTATGGCTACACCTTC.

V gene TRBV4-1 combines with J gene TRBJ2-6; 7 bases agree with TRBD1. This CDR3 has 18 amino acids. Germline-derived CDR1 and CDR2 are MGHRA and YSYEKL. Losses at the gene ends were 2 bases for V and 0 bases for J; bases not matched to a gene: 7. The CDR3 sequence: CASSQPDRALSGANVLTF. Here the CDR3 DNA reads TGCGCCAGCAGCCAACCAGACAGGGCCCTCTCTGGGGCCAACGTCCTGACTTTC.

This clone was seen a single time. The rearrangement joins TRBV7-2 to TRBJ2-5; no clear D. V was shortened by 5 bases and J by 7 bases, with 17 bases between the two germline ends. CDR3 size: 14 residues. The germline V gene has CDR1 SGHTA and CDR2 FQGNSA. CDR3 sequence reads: CASSMTFSAATQYF. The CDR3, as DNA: TGTGCCAGCAGCATGACATTTTCAGCTGCGACCCAGTACTTC. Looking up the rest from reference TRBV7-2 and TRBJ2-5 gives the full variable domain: GAGVSQSPSNKVTEKGKDVELRCDPISGHTALYWYRQSLGQGLEFLIYFQGNSAPDKSGLPSDRFSAERTGGSVSTLTIQRTQQEDSAVYLCASSMTFSAATQYFGPGTRLLVL.

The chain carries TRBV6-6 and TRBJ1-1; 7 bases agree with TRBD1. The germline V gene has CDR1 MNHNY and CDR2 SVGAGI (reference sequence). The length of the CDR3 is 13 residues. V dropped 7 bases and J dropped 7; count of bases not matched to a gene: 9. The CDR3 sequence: CASTNRDSGEAFF. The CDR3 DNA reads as TGTGCCAGCACCAACCGGGACAGTGGTGAAGCTTTCTTT.

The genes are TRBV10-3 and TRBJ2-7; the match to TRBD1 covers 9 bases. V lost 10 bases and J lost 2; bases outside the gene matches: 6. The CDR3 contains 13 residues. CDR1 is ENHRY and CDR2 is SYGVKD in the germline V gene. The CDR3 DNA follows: TGTGCCAGCAAAGACAGGGGGGCCTACGAGCAGTACTTC. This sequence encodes CASKDRGAYEQYF.

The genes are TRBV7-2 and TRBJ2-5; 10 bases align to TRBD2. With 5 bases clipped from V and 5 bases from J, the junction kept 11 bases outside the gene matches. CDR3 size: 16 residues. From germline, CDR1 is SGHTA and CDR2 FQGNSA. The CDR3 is CASSAQSGGAGETQYF. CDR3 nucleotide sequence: TGTGCCAGCAGCGCTCAGAGCGGGGGGGCCGGGGAGACCCAGTACTTC.

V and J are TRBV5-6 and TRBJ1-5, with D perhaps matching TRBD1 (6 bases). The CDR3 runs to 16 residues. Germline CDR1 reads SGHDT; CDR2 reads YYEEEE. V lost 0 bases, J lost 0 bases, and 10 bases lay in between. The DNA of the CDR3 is TGTGCCAGCAGCTTGGCGGGACATGCTAGCAATCAGCCCCAGCATTTT. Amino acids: CASSLAGHASNQPQHF.

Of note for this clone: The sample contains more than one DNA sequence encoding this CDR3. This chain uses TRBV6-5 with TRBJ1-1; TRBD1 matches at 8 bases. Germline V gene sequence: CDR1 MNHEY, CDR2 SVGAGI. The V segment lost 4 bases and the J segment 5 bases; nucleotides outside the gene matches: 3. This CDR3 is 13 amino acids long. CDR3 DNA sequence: TGTGCCAGCAGTTTACAGGGGGGGACTGAAGCTTTCTTT. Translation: CASSLQGGTEAFF.

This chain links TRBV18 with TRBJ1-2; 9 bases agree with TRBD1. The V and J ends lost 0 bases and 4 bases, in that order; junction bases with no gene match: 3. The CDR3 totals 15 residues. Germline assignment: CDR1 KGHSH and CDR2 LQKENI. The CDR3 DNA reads TGTGCCAGCTCACCACCGGGACAGGGTGTCTATGGCTACACCTTC. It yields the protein CASSPPGQGVYGYTF.

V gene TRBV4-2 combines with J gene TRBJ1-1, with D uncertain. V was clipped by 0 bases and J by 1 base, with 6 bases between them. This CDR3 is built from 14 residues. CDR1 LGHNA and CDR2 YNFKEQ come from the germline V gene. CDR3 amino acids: CASSQESRNTEAFF. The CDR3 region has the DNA TGTGCCAGCAGCCAAGAATCGAGGAACACTGAAGCTTTCTTT.

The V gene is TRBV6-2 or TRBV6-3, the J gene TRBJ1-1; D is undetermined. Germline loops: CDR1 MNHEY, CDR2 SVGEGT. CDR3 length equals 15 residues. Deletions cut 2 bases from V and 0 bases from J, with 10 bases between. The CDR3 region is CASSYLRLVNTEAFF. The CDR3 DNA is TGTGCCAGCAGTTACCTTAGATTGGTGAACACTGAAGCTTTCTTT.

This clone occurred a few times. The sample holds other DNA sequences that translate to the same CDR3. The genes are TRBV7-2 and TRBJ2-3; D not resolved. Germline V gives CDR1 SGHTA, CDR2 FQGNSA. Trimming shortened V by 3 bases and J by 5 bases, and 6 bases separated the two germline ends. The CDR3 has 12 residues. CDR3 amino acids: CASSFLRDTQYF. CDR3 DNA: TGTGCCAGCAGCTTTCTACGAGATACGCAGTATTTT.

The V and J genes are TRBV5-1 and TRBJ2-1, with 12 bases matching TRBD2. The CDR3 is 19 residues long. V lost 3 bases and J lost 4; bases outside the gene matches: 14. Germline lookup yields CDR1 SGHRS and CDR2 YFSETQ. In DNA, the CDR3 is TGCGCCAGCAGCTGGAAGACTAGCGGGAGCCACCTGTCATACAATGAGCAGTTCTTC. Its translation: CASSWKTSGSHLSYNEQFF.